This T cell receptor (beta chain) was found in a study of T cells after yellow fever vaccination. TCRdb re-called the 5' RACE reads with MiXCR, one entry per CDR3 protein. The table records around 400,000 distinct CDR3 sequences, 11% of them present only once. Trimming took off 3 bases at V and 5 bases at J, with 27 bases between the two ends. Germline values: CDR1 SQVTM, CDR2 ANQGSEA. This CDR3 spans 18 amino acids. This clonotype was observed a handful of times. This receptor was obtained from a man aged 18 to 35 who received the YFV17D yellow fever vaccine. Here the sequenced sample was PBMCs, taken on the day of the first yellow fever vaccination. V usage is TRBV29-1 and J usage is TRBJ2-3, with a tentative D call TRBD2 (6 bases). The CDR3 bases are TGCAGCGTTGATGGGATTTGGAGGGGTAGCGGCGAGGGAGATACGCAGTATTTT. Its translation: CSVDGIWRGSGEGDTQYF.